This T cell receptor (beta chain) is drawn from a study of blood T cells in healthy people across ages. Whole-study findings and limits: Nothing was known about donor CMV status, and this possibly confounded expanded clonotype changes. Among T cells, TCR beta diversity per million cells dropped roughly linearly as age rose.

The CDR3 contains 15 residues. CDR1 is SQVTM, CDR2 ANQGSEA, per germline. J was trimmed by 4 bases and V by 5 bases; bases with no gene match: 10. Next came a second PCR, run for about 6 to 12 cycles, which used a sample-barcoded 5' primer along with a J-beta primer mix. TCRdb re-analysed the 5' RACE reads in MiXCR, keeping a single row per CDR3 protein. The table lists about 290,000 distinct CDR3 sequences, 25% to 30% of them singletons. This clonotype was detected a few times. What it binds is unknown. The chain combines TRBV29-1 with TRBJ2-2, with 7 bases that match TRBD1. Material for sequencing was blood. The receptor's source is a woman between 70 and 85 years old in good health. Here the CDR3 reads CSVYLRDRFTGELFF. CDR3 DNA sequence: TGCAGCGTTTATCTCCGGGACAGATTCACCGGGGAGCTGTTTTTT.